This is a list of T cell receptor beta chains from one sample in a study of cytomegalovirus exposure and HLA in healthy donors. Assay used: immunoSEQ multiplex PCR; TCRdb lists only in-frame clones, some missing. The profile shows some 160,000 clones, 73% of them singletons. The specimen sequenced was PBMCs. The receptors shown here come from a woman younger than 30 in good health and CMV-seropositive. Each CDR3 is given with its conserved first and last residue. The D gene is left open where the match is weak. Part of the rows lack a size; the others show once, few, many or a class for expanded clones.

>TRBJ1-6|TRBV6-1|.|.
CASSAMSSYNSPLHF
TGTGCCAGCAGCGCGATGAGCTCCTATAATTCACCCCTCCACTTT
>TRBJ1-5|TRBV19|.|.
CASSIGGGWGNQPQHF
TGTGCCAGTAGTATAGGCGGCGGCTGGGGCAATCAGCCCCAGCATTTT
>TRBJ2-1|TRBV6-4|.|TRBD2
CASSDEASGGNNEQFF
TGTGCCAGCAGTGACGAGGCTAGCGGGGGTAACAATGAGCAGTTCTTC
>TRBJ1-2|TRBV7-2|.|.
CASSLEMTGPLGGYTF
TGTGCCAGCAGCCTGGAAATGACAGGACCCCTGGGGGGCTACACCTTC
>TRBJ2-1|TRBV29-1|.|TRBD1
CSVGTGGYSYNEQFF
TGCAGCGTTGGGACAGGGGGGTACTCCTACAATGAGCAGTTCTTC
>TRBJ2-7|TRBV5-6|.|TRBD2
CASSLDAGGTYEQYF
TGTGCCAGCAGCTTGGATGCGGGGGGGACCTACGAGCAGTACTTC
>TRBJ1-6|TRBV5-5|once|TRBD1
CASSLMRQGDSPLHF
TGTGCCAGCAGCTTGATGCGACAGGGAGATTCACCCCTCCACTTT
>TRBJ1-6|TRBV19|few|.
CASSIGRENSPLHF
TGTGCCAGTAGTATCGGCAGGGAAAATTCACCCCTCCACTTT
>TRBJ2-5|TRBV9|.|TRBD1
CASSGQGAETQYF
TGTGCCAGCAGCGGACAGGGGGCAGAGACCCAGTACTTC
>TRBJ1-2|TRBV2|once|.
CASSVGGDYGYTF
TGTGCCAGCAGTGTGGGGGGGGACTATGGCTACACCTTC
>TRBJ2-7|TRBV29-1|.|TRBD1
CSVEGTESSYEQYF
TGCAGCGTAGAAGGGACAGAGAGCTCCTACGAGCAGTACTTC
>TRBJ1-2|TRBV29-1|.|TRBD1
CSVEDQSTGGHYGYTF
TGCAGCGTTGAAGATCAAAGTACAGGGGGGCACTATGGCTACACCTTC
>TRBJ1-4|TRBV5-1|.|.
CASSPQGGEKLFF
TGCGCCAGCAGCCCCCAGGGAGGTGAAAAACTGTTTTTT
>TRBJ2-5|TRBV20-1|.|.
CSADRQETQYF
TGCAGTGCAGACAGGCAAGAGACCCAGTACTTC
>TRBJ2-1|TRBV14|.|TRBD2
CASSQPAGARGSYNEQFF
TGTGCCAGCAGCCAACCAGCGGGGGCTAGAGGCTCCTACAATGAGCAGTTCTTC
>TRBJ1-5|TRBV6-5|.|TRBD1
CASSQGGPPQHF
TGTGCCAGCAGTCAAGGGGGCCCGCCCCAGCATTTT
>TRBJ2-2|TRBV4-2|.|TRBD2
CASSQDILLADHANTGELFF
TGTGCCAGCAGCCAAGATATCCTACTAGCGGATCACGCGAACACCGGGGAGCTGTTTTTT
>TRBJ2-1|TRBV6-4|few|.
CASSDSGGHSYNEQFF
TGTGCCAGCAGTGACTCCGGGGGTCACTCCTACAATGAGCAGTTCTTC
>TRBJ2-1|TRBV29-1|.|.
CSGVLGYNEQFF
TGCAGCGGTGTACTAGGGTACAATGAGCAGTTCTTC
>TRBJ2-7|TRBV7-2|.|.
CASSVSYFSYVEQYF
TGTGCCAGCAGCGTATCTTATTTCTCCTACGTCGAGCAGTACTTC
>TRBJ2-7|TRBV2|.|.
CASRQQDLNTYEQYF
TGTGCCAGCAGACAACAGGACCTCAACACCTACGAGCAGTACTTC
>TRBJ2-3|TRBV5-4|.|TRBD2
CASSLGGLAGSTDTQYF
TGTGCCAGCAGCTTGGGAGGACTAGCGGGGAGCACAGATACGCAGTATTTT
>TRBJ2-5|TRBV7-9|.|TRBD2
CASSLGLAQETQYF
TGTGCCAGCAGCCTCGGACTAGCCCAAGAGACCCAGTACTTC
>TRBJ1-1|TRBV5-1|.|.
CASSLRASGRGAEAFF
TGCGCCAGCAGCTTGAGGGCCTCCGGGAGGGGGGCTGAAGCTTTCTTT
>TRBJ2-3|TRBV19|few|TRBD2
CASSIVRLAGRTPDTQYF
TGTGCCAGTAGTATAGTGCGCCTAGCGGGGAGGACGCCGGATACGCAGTATTTT
>TRBJ1-6|TRBV11-1|.|.
CASSMTVFNSPLHF
TGTGCCAGCAGCATGACAGTTTTCAATTCACCCCTCCACTTT
>TRBJ2-7|TRBV7-2|.|.
CASSQGRGDEQYF
TGTGCCAGCAGCCAGGGCAGGGGCGACGAGCAGTACTTC